One and the same sample provided the 23 T cell receptor beta chains below, sequenced in a study of CXCR3-negative and CXCR3-positive naive CD8 T cells (dated by TCRdb to about 2019). Study-wide conclusions, independent of this receptor: TRB CDR3s from CXCR3-positive naive cells showed higher hydrophobicity (lower Kidera factor 4), lower energy, and higher strength and volume indices than CXCR3-negative naive cells.

For sequencing, a NextSeq 550 was employed. The Human TCR Profiling Kit (MiLaboratory) was used to prepare UMI-labeled 5' RACE TRB cDNA libraries. TCRdb reprocessed the reads and lists each CDR3 protein sequence as a single entry, with no DNA. The table of this sample itemizes about 150,000 distinct CDR3 sequences. Clones ranked in the top ten supply 0.45% to 0.55% of the sample. These receptors have no known antigen. Sequenced material: naive CXCR3+ CD8+ T cells from blood. Read against the paper, the sample's cell subset or site label means: CD45RO-CCR7+CD27+CD95- naive CD8+ T cells expressing CXCR3 (TNR3+). The receptors stem from a human donor in good health. Some clones in this sample may be carry-over from other donors' samples.

The rearrangement links TRBV5-6 to TRBJ2-3; the D call from TCRdb, TRBD2, cannot be confirmed without DNA. The CDR3 spans 14 residues. Germline V gene data show CDR1 as SGHDT and CDR2 as YYEEEE. CDR3 residues: CASSLRGLKDTQYF.

The V and J genes are TRBV15 and TRBJ2-7; TCRdb selects TRBD1, and the lack of DNA leaves this call unchecked. Germline values: CDR1 LNHNV, CDR2 YYDKDF (reference sequence). This CDR3 has 15 residues. Here the CDR3 reads CATSRDGGTNYEQYF. Complete variable domain (other parts from reference TRBV15 and TRBJ2-7): DAMVIQNPRYQVTQFGKPVTLSCSQTLNHNVMYWYQQKSSQAPKLLFHYYDKDFNNEADTPDNFQSRRPNTSFCFLDIRSPGLGDTAMYLCATSRDGGTNYEQYFGPGTRLTVT.

This chain uses TRBV14 with TRBJ2-1. Germline loops: CDR1 SGHDN, CDR2 FVKESK. The CDR3 sequence is 12 residues long. The CDR3 is CASSQGLHEQFF.

This rearrangement joins TRBV7-6 to TRBJ2-7; there is no DNA to check the TCRdb D call of TRBD1. The length of the CDR3 is 14 residues. Germline V gene lookup returns CDR1 SGHVS and CDR2 FNYEAQ. CDR3 sequence reads: CASSSDRGAYEQYF.

The rearrangement links TRBV4-3 to TRBJ2-6. This CDR3 is 16 amino acids long. CDR1 LGHNA and CDR2 YSLEER come from the germline V gene. Here the CDR3 reads CASSEDRASGANVLTF.

The V and J genes are TRBV29-1 and TRBJ2-1; TCRdb's D call of TRBD2 is untestable without DNA. The CDR3 has 16 amino acids. Germline CDR1 and CDR2: SQVTM and ANQGSEA. The CDR3 region is CSVEDLAGGPRDEQFF.

The genes are TRBV7-6 and TRBJ1-5; TCRdb's D gene call, TRBD1, goes unchecked for lack of DNA. Germline assignment: CDR1 SGHVS and CDR2 FNYEAQ. The CDR3 totals 14 residues. CDR3: CASSATGKLKPQHF.

This chain joins TRBV6-6 and TRBJ2-5; TCRdb names TRBD2, which stays unverified in the absence of DNA. The germline V gene has CDR1 MNHNY and CDR2 SVGAGI (reference sequence). This CDR3 comprises 15 residues. CDR3 residues: CASSFMAGPKETQYF.

V gene TRBV19 combines with J gene TRBJ1-4; the TCRdb D gene call, TRBD1, has no DNA to confirm it. Germline CDR1 and CDR2: LNHDA and SQIVND (reference sequence). The CDR3 runs to 17 residues. CDR3 amino acids: CASSMSSWGQLNEKLFF.

This chain links TRBV29-1 with TRBJ1-5; the TRBD1 assignment by TCRdb is unverifiable without DNA. There are 14 residues in the CDR3. Germline lookup yields CDR1 SQVTM and CDR2 ANQGSEA. The CDR3 sequence: CSVLTGFSNQPQHF.

This rearrangement joins TRBV15 to TRBJ2-1; TCRdb's D call, TRBD2, is unchecked because there is no DNA. The germline V gene encodes CDR1 LNHNV and CDR2 YYDKDF (reference sequence). The CDR3 covers 15 residues. CDR3 sequence reads: CATSRDQLADNEQFF.

This rearrangement joins TRBV6-2 or TRBV6-3 to TRBJ2-7; TCRdb's D call of TRBD2 is untestable without DNA. This CDR3 has 13 amino acids. Germline V gene sequence: CDR1 MNHEY, CDR2 SVGEGT. CDR3 amino acids: CASSFTSGYEQYF.

The chain uses TRBV10-3 and TRBJ2-7; TCRdb gives TRBD2 as the D gene, but with no DNA this cannot be confirmed. CDR1 is ENHRY and CDR2 is SYGVKD in the germline V gene. This CDR3 has 17 residues. The CDR3 sequence: CAISESSLAGVETEQYF.

V is TRBV7-9 and J is TRBJ1-4; checking the TCRdb D call of TRBD1 is not possible without DNA. The CDR3 sequence is 14 residues long. Germline values: CDR1 SEHNR, CDR2 FQNEAQ (reference sequence). CDR3 protein: CASSPGRNLEKLFF. Looking up the rest from reference TRBV7-9 and TRBJ1-4 gives the full variable domain: DTGVSQNPRHKITKRGQNVTFRCDPISEHNRLYWYRQTLGQGPEFLTYFQNEAQLEKSRLLSDRFSAERPKGSFSTLEIQRTEQGDSAMYLCASSPGRNLEKLFFGSGTQLSVL.

This sequence joins TRBV18 and TRBJ2-5; the D call of TRBD2 rests on TCRdb alone, since no DNA is present to check it. The CDR3 consists of 16 residues. Germline CDR1 KGHSH, CDR2 LQKENI. The CDR3 sequence: CASSPTPGAGKETQYF.

The chain joins TRBV28 to TRBJ1-1. The CDR3 consists of 15 residues. Germline-derived CDR1 and CDR2 are MDHEN and SYDVKM. The CDR3: CASSPSAGGDTEAFF.

The chain is built from TRBV5-1 and TRBJ1-1; TCRdb selects TRBD1, and the lack of DNA leaves this call unchecked. Germline loops: CDR1 SGHRS, CDR2 YFSETQ. This CDR3 comprises 14 residues. Here the CDR3 reads CASTSTGGGTEAFF.

The rearrangement links TRBV28 to TRBJ2-7; TCRdb indicates TRBD1, and absent DNA this call remains unverified. The germline gives CDR1 MDHEN, CDR2 SYDVKM. There are 14 residues in the CDR3. The CDR3 is CASSAPGQGYEQYF.

The chain carries TRBV29-1 and TRBJ2-2; the D call of TRBD2 rests on TCRdb alone, since no DNA is present to check it. The CDR3 length is 14 residues. Germline-derived CDR1 and CDR2 are SQVTM and ANQGSEA. The CDR3: CSVLPQGNTGELFF.

The rearrangement uses TRBV2 and TRBJ2-1; TCRdb calls TRBD2, which cannot be checked without DNA. In germline, CDR1 is SNHLY, CDR2 FYNNEI. The length of the CDR3 is 16 residues. The CDR3 is CASSGERQSSYNEQFF.

The gene calls are TRBV3-1 and TRBJ2-1; TCRdb calls TRBD2, which cannot be checked without DNA. The germline gives CDR1 LGHDT, CDR2 YNNKEL (reference sequence). The CDR3 is made up of 14 amino acids. CDR3 region: CASATSGAVGEQFF.

The J gene is TRBJ2-7, the V gene TRBV20-1; TCRdb outputs TRBD1, but without DNA this stays unchecked. This CDR3 spans 13 amino acids. CDR1 and CDR2 (germline): DFQATT, SNEGSKA (reference sequence). The CDR3 is CSARETGVYEQYF.

The chain combines TRBV12-3 or TRBV12-4 with TRBJ1-1; TCRdb calls TRBD1, which cannot be checked without DNA. The CDR3 is made up of 16 amino acids. CDR3 sequence: CASSFLTAGGWTEAFF.